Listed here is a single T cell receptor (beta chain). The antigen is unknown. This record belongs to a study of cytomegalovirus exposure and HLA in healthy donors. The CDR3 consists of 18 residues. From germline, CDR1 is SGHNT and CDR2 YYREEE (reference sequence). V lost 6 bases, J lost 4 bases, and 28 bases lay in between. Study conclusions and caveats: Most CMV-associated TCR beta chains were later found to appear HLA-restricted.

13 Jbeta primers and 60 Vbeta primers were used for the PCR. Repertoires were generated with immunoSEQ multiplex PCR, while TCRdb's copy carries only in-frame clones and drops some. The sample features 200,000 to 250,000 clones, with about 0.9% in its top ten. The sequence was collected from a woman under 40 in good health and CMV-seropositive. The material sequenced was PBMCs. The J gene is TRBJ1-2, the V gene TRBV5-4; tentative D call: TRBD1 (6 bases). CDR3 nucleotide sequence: TGTGCCAGCACCGCGAACAGGGTTGGTGAACTGGCCCGCTATGGCTACACCTTC. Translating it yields CASTANRVGELARYGYTF.